These T cell receptor beta chains were read from a single sample in a study of beta chain features in type 1 diabetes. The assay was immunoSEQ multiplex PCR, and TCRdb's table has in-frame clones only and misses some. The profile covers some 300,000 clones, with about 8.5% appearing a single time and 0.9% to 1.2% taken by the ten largest. The material sequenced was central memory CD4+ T cells from blood. These receptors originate from a woman younger than 30 in good health. Both conserved end residues are part of each CDR3. Each record gives: V gene, J gene, CDR3 protein.

v_gene: TRBV7-2
j_gene: TRBJ2-1
CDR3aa: CASSRPGSSYNEQFF

v_gene: TRBV13
j_gene: TRBJ1-1
CDR3aa: CASSLDRNAEAFF

v_gene: TRBV9
j_gene: TRBJ1-2
CDR3aa: CASRTGQYPSQDGYTF

v_gene: TRBV7-9
j_gene: TRBJ2-1
CDR3aa: CASSLGGGNEQFF

v_gene: TRBV7-9
j_gene: TRBJ1-3
CDR3aa: CASSGVTGGGNTIYF

v_gene: TRBV5-4
j_gene: TRBJ1-3
CDR3aa: CASSLGSASGNTIYF

v_gene: TRBV28
j_gene: TRBJ1-3
CDR3aa: CASSTHSTVSGNTIYF

v_gene: TRBV4-2
j_gene: TRBJ2-3
CDR3aa: CASSQTSGRTDTQYF

v_gene: TRBV4-2
j_gene: TRBJ2-2
CDR3aa: CASSQMKQGNTGELFF

v_gene: TRBV2
j_gene: TRBJ2-5
CDR3aa: CASSEVRPYF

v_gene: TRBV7-9
j_gene: TRBJ2-1
CDR3aa: CASPGRNNEQFF

v_gene: TRBV15
j_gene: TRBJ1-1
CDR3aa: CATSRKTVDTEAFF

v_gene: TRBV6-6
j_gene: TRBJ1-1
CDR3aa: CASGSRDTEAFF

v_gene: TRBV9
j_gene: TRBJ2-1
CDR3aa: CASSERTGSEQFF

v_gene: TRBV7-2
j_gene: TRBJ2-2
CDR3aa: CASSPSAGVENTGELFF

v_gene: TRBV7-9
j_gene: TRBJ2-1
CDR3aa: CASRRDRAGSWAHNEQFF

v_gene: TRBV9
j_gene: TRBJ1-2
CDR3aa: CASSAGGGGYTF

v_gene: TRBV7-2
j_gene: TRBJ2-7
CDR3aa: CASSLDPGYEQYF

v_gene: TRBV14
j_gene: TRBJ2-1
CDR3aa: CASSLVGVRTYNEQFF

v_gene: TRBV13
j_gene: TRBJ1-1
CDR3aa: CASSSYRGATEAFF